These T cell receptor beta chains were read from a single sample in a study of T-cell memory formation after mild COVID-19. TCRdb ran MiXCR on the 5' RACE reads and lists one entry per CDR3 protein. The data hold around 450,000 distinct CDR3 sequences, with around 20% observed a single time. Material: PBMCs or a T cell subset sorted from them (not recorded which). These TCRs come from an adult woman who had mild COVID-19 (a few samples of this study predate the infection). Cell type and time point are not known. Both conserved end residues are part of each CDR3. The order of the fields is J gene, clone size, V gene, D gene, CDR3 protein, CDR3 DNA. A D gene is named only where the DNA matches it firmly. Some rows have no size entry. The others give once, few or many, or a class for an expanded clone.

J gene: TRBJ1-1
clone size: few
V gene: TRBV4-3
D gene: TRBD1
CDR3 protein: CASSSRQGIWATEAFF
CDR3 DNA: TGCGCCAGCAGCTCACGACAGGGGATATGGGCCACTGAAGCTTTCTTT

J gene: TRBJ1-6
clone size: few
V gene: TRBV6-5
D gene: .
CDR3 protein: CASSYSSKGVGSPLHF
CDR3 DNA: TGTGCCAGCAGTTACTCGTCTAAAGGAGTAGGGTCACCCCTCCACTTT

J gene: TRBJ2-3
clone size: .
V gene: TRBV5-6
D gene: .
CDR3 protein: CASSLAGGVDTQYF
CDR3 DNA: TGTGCCAGCAGCTTGGCCGGCGGTGTAGATACGCAGTATTTT

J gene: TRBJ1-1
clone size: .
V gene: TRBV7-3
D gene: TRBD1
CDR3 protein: CASSRTGDIPEAFF
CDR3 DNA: TGTGCCAGCAGCCGGACAGGGGACATTCCTGAAGCTTTCTTT

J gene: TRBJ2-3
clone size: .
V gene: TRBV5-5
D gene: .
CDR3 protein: CASSLGDLSPPDTQYF
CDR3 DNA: TGTGCCAGCAGCTTGGGGGATTTATCCCCCCCAGATACGCAGTATTTT

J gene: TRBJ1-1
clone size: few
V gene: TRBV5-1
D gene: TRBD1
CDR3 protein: CATSLRGQGLQNTEAFF
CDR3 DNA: TGCGCCACCTCCCTTCGGGGACAGGGGCTACAGAACACTGAAGCTTTCTTT

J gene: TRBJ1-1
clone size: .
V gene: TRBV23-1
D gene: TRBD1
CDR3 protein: CASSQPPTWRGPGTEAFF
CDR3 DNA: TGCGCCAGCAGTCAACCCCCTACCTGGAGGGGGCCCGGCACTGAAGCTTTCTTT

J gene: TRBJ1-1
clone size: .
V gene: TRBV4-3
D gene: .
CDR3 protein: CASSQDLSLNTEAFF
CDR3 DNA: TGCGCCAGCAGCCAAGATCTTTCCTTGAACACTGAAGCTTTCTTT

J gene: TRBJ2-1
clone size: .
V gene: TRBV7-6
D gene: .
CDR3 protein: CASSLVEGLDNEQFF
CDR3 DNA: TGTGCCAGCAGCTTAGTAGAGGGGCTGGACAATGAGCAGTTCTTC

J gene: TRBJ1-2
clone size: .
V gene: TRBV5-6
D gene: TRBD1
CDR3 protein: CASRGQGNGNYGYTF
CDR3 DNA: TGTGCCAGCAGAGGACAGGGGAATGGGAACTATGGCTACACCTTC

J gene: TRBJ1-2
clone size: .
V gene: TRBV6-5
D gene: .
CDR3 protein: CASSYSNSYGYTF
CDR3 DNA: TGTGCCAGCAGCTATTCGAATAGCTATGGCTACACCTTC

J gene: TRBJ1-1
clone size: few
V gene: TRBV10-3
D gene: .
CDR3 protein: CAISEMEGANTEAFF
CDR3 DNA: TGTGCCATCAGTGAAATGGAGGGAGCGAACACTGAAGCTTTCTTT

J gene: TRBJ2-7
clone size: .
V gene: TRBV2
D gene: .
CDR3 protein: CASRLAIEQYF
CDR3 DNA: TGTGCCAGCAGACTAGCAATCGAGCAGTACTTC

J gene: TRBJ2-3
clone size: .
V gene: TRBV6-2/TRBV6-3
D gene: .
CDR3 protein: CASSYAGLSTDTQYF
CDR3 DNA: TGTGCCAGCAGTTACGCGGGATTAAGCACAGATACGCAGTATTTT

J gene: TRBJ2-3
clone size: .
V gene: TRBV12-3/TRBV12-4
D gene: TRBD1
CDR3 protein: CASSPLDRGQTDTQYF
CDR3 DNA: TGTGCCAGCAGTCCCCTGGACAGGGGGCAAACAGATACGCAGTATTTT

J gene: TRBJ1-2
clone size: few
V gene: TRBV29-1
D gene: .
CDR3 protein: CSVEADDAYGYTF
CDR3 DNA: TGCAGCGTTGAAGCAGACGATGCCTATGGCTACACCTTC

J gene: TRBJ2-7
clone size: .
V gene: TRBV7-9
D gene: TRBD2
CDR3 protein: CASSRSGLAGRYEQYF
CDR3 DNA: TGTGCCAGCAGCCGATCCGGACTAGCGGGAAGGTACGAGCAGTACTTC

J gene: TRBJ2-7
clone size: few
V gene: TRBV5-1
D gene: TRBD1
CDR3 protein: CASSPGQGPEQYF
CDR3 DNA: TGCGCCAGCAGCCCCGGACAGGGGCCTGAGCAGTACTTC

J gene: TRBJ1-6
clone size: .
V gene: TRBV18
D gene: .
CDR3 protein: CASSSGSGANSPLHF
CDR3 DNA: TGTGCCAGCTCTTCAGGGTCCGGGGCAAATTCACCCCTCCACTTT

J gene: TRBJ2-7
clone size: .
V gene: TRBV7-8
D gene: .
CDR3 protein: CASSATASSYEQYF
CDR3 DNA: TGTGCCAGCAGCGCCACGGCGAGCTCCTACGAGCAGTACTTC

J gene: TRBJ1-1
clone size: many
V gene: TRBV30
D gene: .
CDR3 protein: CAWSVQLGTEAFF
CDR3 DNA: TGTGCCTGGAGTGTACAACTAGGGACTGAAGCTTTCTTT

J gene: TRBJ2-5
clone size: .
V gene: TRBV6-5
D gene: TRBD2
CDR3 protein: CASSYLAGGGETQYF
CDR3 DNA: TGTGCCAGCAGTTACTTAGCGGGGGGCGGGGAGACCCAGTACTTC

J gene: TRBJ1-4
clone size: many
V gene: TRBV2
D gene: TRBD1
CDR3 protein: CASMLGQDGNEKLFF
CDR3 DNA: TGTGCCAGCATGTTGGGACAGGACGGGAATGAAAAACTGTTTTTT

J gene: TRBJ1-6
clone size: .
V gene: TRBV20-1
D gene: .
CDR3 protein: CSVHGGSSLHF
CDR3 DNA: TGCAGTGTTCACGGGGGAAGCTCCCTCCACTTT

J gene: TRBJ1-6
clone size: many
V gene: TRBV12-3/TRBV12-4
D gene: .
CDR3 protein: CASNIQNSPLHF
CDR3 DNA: TGTGCCAGCAATATCCAAAATTCACCCCTCCACTTT

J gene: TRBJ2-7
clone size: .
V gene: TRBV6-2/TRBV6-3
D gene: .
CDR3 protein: CASTHSYEQYF
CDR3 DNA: TGTGCCAGCACCCACTCCTACGAGCAGTACTTC

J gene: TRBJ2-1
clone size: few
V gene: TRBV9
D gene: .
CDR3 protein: CASSVGYFGYNEQFF
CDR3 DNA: TGTGCCAGCAGCGTCGGGTATTTCGGCTACAATGAGCAGTTCTTC

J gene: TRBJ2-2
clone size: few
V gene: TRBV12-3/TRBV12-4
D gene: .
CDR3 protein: CASSFQFAGELFF
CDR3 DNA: TGTGCCAGCAGTTTTCAGTTTGCCGGGGAGCTGTTTTTT

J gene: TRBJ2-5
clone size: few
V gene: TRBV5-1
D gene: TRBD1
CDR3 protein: CASSIRDREETQYF
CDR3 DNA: TGCGCCAGCAGCATCCGGGACAGGGAAGAGACCCAGTACTTC

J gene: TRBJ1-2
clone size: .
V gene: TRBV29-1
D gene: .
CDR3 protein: CSVVVGWGYHGYTF
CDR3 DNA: TGCAGCGTTGTCGTCGGATGGGGCTACCATGGCTACACCTTC

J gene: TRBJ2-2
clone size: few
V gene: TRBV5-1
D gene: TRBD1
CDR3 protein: CASSSQGAEELFF
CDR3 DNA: TGCGCCAGCAGCTCACAGGGGGCGGAGGAGCTGTTTTTT

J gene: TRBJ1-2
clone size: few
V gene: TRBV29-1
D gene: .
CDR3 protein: CSVGRGSSYGYTF
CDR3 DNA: TGCAGCGTTGGTAGGGGGTCCTCCTATGGCTACACCTTC

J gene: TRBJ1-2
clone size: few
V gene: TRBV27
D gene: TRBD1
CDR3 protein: CASSPSGTGRYGYTF
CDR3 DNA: TGTGCCAGCAGTCCGTCCGGGACAGGGAGGTATGGCTACACCTTC

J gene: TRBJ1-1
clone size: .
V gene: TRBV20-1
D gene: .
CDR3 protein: CSARGGLDTEAFF
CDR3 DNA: TGCAGTGCTCGGGGGGGCCTAGACACTGAAGCTTTCTTT

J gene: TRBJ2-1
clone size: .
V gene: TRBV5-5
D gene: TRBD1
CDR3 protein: CASSGDRGHNEQFF
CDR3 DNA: TGTGCCAGCAGCGGGGACAGGGGTCACAATGAGCAGTTCTTC

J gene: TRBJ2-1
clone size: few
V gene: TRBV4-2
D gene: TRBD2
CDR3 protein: CASSQDPLTSGYNEQFF
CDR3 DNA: TGTGCCAGCAGCCAGGATCCCTTGACTAGCGGTTACAATGAGCAGTTCTTC

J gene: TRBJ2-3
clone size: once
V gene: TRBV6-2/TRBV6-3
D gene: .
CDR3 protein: CASSPFAGLDLSTDTQYF
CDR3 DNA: TGTGCCAGCAGTCCGTTTGCGGGATTGGACCTTAGCACAGATACGCAGTATTTT

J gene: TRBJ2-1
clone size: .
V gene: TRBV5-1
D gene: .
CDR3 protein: CASSLGRDSYNEQFF
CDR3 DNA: TGCGCCAGCAGCTTGGGCAGGGACTCCTACAATGAGCAGTTCTTC

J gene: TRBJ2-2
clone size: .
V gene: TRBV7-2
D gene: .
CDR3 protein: CASSLNEARVTGELFF
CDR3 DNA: TGTGCCAGCAGCTTAAATGAGGCGCGGGTCACCGGGGAGCTGTTTTTT

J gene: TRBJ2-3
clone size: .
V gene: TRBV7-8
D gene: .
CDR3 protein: CASSPSHRSGDTQYF
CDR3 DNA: TGTGCCAGCAGCCCTAGCCATAGATCCGGGGATACGCAGTATTTT

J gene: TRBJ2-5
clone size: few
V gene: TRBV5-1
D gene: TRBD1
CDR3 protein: CASTRDRVGETQYF
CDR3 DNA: TGCGCCAGCACCCGGGACAGGGTTGGGGAGACCCAGTACTTC

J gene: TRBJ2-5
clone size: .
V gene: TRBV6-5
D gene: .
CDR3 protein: CASSYGPKSGQYF
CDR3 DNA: TGTGCCAGCAGTTACGGCCCCAAGTCGGGCCAGTACTTC

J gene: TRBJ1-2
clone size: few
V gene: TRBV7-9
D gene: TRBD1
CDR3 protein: CASSFRDRGDYGYTF
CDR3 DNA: TGTGCCAGCAGCTTTCGGGACAGGGGCGACTATGGCTACACCTTC

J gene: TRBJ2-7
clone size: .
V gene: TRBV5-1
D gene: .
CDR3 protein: CASSLEAGPLYEQYF
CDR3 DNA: TGCGCCAGCAGCTTGGAAGCAGGGCCCCTCTACGAGCAGTACTTC

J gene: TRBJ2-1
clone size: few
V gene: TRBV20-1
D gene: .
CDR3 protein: CSAHLRGGNEQFF
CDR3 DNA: TGCAGTGCCCATCTCCGGGGAGGCAATGAGCAGTTCTTC

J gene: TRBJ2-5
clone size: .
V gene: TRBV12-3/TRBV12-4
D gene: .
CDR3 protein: CASSSGRRGIGTQYF
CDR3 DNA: TGTGCCAGCAGTTCTGGCAGGAGGGGGATAGGGACCCAGTACTTC

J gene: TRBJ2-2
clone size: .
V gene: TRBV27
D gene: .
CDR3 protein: CASSFSAGQYTGELFF
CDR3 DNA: TGTGCCAGCAGTTTCTCGGCGGGGCAGTATACCGGGGAGCTGTTTTTT

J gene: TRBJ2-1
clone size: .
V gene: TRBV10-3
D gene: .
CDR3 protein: CAISTLEGNNEQFF
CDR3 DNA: TGTGCCATCTCGACCCTTGAGGGGAACAATGAGCAGTTCTTC

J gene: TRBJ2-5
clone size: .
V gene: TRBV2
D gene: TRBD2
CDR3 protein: CASSLGTSGGETQYF
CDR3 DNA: TGTGCCAGCAGCCTCGGGACTAGCGGCGGAGAGACCCAGTACTTC

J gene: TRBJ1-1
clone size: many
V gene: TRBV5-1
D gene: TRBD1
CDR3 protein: CASSLQGARNTEAFF
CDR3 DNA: TGCGCCAGCAGCTTACAGGGGGCGAGGAACACTGAAGCTTTCTTT